This T cell receptor beta chain comes out of a study of Graves' ophthalmopathy and Graves' hyperthyroidism. The study's findings and limits: With a specificity of roughly 72% and a sensitivity of 70% to 71%, the model predicted ophthalmopathy progression.

This clonotype was recorded many times. The antigen remains undetermined. The TCR beta CDR3 regions underwent amplification from RNA transcripts. After a first-round RT-PCR with HTBI primers, a second-round multiplex PCR was run. TCRdb reprocessed the multiplex PCR reads via MiXCR and lists one record per CDR3 protein. Among hundreds of thousands of distinct CDR3 sequences listed, over 20% were seen once. Reliance was placed on clinical symptoms, serum thyroxine, TRAb, thyroid ultrasound and orbital computed tomography for diagnosis. The PBMCs were taken from over 9.5 ml of fresh peripheral blood. The CDR3 covers 12 residues. Unmatched junction bases numbered 2, after V lost 5 bases and J lost 3 bases. The V gene's germline CDR1 is GTSNPN and CDR2 SVGIG (reference sequence).

The sequencing sample was made of peripheral blood. The receptor comes from a woman aged 18-29 years with stable Graves' hyperthyroidism. Some clones in this sample may be carry-over from other donors' samples. The chain recombines TRBV30 with TRBJ1-1, with 8 bases identical to TRBD1. The CDR3, as DNA: TGTGCCTGGGGACAGGGACACACTGAAGCTTTCTTT. Translating it yields CAWGQGHTEAFF.